Shown below are 15 T cell receptor beta chains from a single sample sequenced in a study of blood T cell repertoires in COVID-19. The protocol was immunoSEQ multiplex PCR, while the TCRdb copy is restricted to in-frame clones and leaves out a portion. The data hold under 300,000 clones, with around four fifths observed a single time. The sample consisted of peripheral blood. These receptors came from a man aged 45-60 years with acute or convalescent COVID-19.

The chain employs TRBV2 and TRBJ2-5; 12 bases are shared with TRBD2. CDR1 SNHLY and CDR2 FYNNEI come from the germline V gene. Germline trimming cut 2 bases from V and 5 bases from J; bases unmatched to any gene: 3. The CDR3 is made up of 15 amino acids. CDR3 sequence: CASSELAGGRETQYF. CDR3 bases: TGTGCCAGCAGTGAACTAGCGGGGGGGCGGGAGACCCAGTACTTC. Variable domain in full (rest from reference TRBV2 and TRBJ2-5): EPEVTQTPSHQVTQMGQEVILRCVPISNHLYFYWYRQILGQKVEFLVSFYNNEISEKSEIFDDQFSVERPDGSNFTLKIRSTKLEDSAMYFCASSELAGGRETQYFGPGTRLLVL.

This clone appeared once. The rearrangement uses TRBV5-4 and TRBJ2-2; D is undetermined. Trimming cost V 4 bases and J 6 bases, with 10 bases left between them. There are 13 residues in the CDR3. The germline V gene has CDR1 SGHNT and CDR2 YYREEE (reference sequence). The CDR3 region is CASSTSFSGELFF. In DNA form, the CDR3 reads TGTGCCAGCAGCACATCCTTTTCCGGGGAGCTGTTTTTT.

In this sample, this clone turned up once. This chain uses TRBV6-5 with TRBJ1-1, with 9 positions matching TRBD1. Trimming removed 5 bases from V and 5 bases from J; junction bases left unmatched: 9. CDR3 size: 15 residues. Germline V CDR1 and CDR2: MNHEY, SVGAGI. The CDR3 sequence: CASSTIGQGRTEAFF. The DNA for the CDR3 is TGTGCCAGCAGTACCATCGGACAGGGGAGAACTGAAGCTTTCTTT.

The rearrangement uses TRBV27 and TRBJ1-5; D remains unclear. Looked up from germline, CDR1 is MNHEY and CDR2 is SMNVEV (reference sequence). The CDR3 is 19 amino acids. The V and J ends lost 6 bases and 0 bases respectively, with 24 bases between them. In DNA form, the CDR3 reads TGTGCCAGCAGCGGGGAGGCCTATCCGCCTATTAATAGCAATCAGCCCCAGCATTTT. This sequence encodes CASSGEAYPPINSNQPQHF.

The genes are TRBV18 and TRBJ1-2; 7 bases are shared with TRBD1. Losses at the gene ends were 3 bases for V and 0 bases for J; bases not matched to a gene: 4. This CDR3 contains 15 residues. Germline V lookup: CDR1 KGHSH, CDR2 LQKENI. CDR3 residues: CASSPTGQTNYGYTF. The CDR3 DNA is TGTGCCAGCTCACCGACGGGACAGACTAACTATGGCTACACCTTC.

This chain joins TRBV27 and TRBJ2-7; D is undetermined. V gave up 1 base and J gave up 7 bases, with 11 bases separating them. The CDR3 length is 13 residues. CDR1 and CDR2 (germline): MNHEY, SMNVEV (reference sequence). The CDR3 DNA follows: TGTGCCAGCAGTTTATTCTCCGACAAAGAGCAGTACTTC. Translating it yields CASSLFSDKEQYF.

The V call is TRBV7-2, the J call TRBJ2-2, with 7 bases identical to TRBD2. The CDR3 consists of 16 residues. J was trimmed by 0 bases and V by 2 bases; bases with no gene match: 3. Looked up from germline, CDR1 is SGHTA and CDR2 is FQGNSA. This CDR3 reads CASSLISGANTGELFF. CDR3 nucleotide sequence: TGTGCCAGCAGCTTAATAAGCGGGGCGAACACCGGGGAGCTGTTTTTT.

This CDR3 reads CASSIGWRDRLVPLHF. The CDR3 nucleotides read TGTGCCAGTAGTATCGGGTGGCGGGACAGACTTGTACCCCTCCACTTT. The chain carries TRBV19 and TRBJ1-6; 7 positions agree with TRBD1. Germline CDR1 and CDR2: LNHDA and SQIVND (reference sequence). The CDR3 totals 16 residues. J gave up 12 bases and V 3 bases, and 14 bases lay outside the gene matches.

V and J are TRBV5-5 and TRBJ2-7, with 9 bases that match TRBD1. This CDR3 is 13 amino acids long. After removal of 3 bases from V and 12 bases from J, the junction contained 10 bases not matched to a gene. Germline V lookup: CDR1 SGHKS, CDR2 YYEKEE (reference sequence). The CDR3 DNA sequence: TGTGCCAGCAGCTCCGGAGGGGACAGGGATCGGTACTTC. Translated, it gives CASSSGGDRDRYF. Filled out from reference TRBV5-5 and TRBJ2-7, the complete variable domain reads DAGVTQSPTHLIKTRGQQVTLRCSPISGHKSVSWYQQVLGQGPQFIFQYYEKEERGRGNFPDRFSARQFPNYSSELNVNALLLGDSALYLCASSSGGDRDRYFGPGTRLTVT.

This clone was observed a single time. The chain employs TRBV7-2 and TRBJ2-3, with a tentative D call TRBD1 (5 bases). Germline CDR1 SGHTA, CDR2 FQGNSA. The CDR3 extends over 14 amino acids. The germline V and J ends were trimmed by 6 bases and 2 bases, with 12 bases remaining between them. In DNA, the CDR3 is TGTGCCAGCAGGGGGCTAGGGGTCACAGATACGCAGTATTTT. Its protein product is CASRGLGVTDTQYF. Drawing the rest from reference TRBV7-2 and TRBJ2-3, the complete variable domain is GAGVSQSPSNKVTEKGKDVELRCDPISGHTALYWYRQSLGQGLEFLIYFQGNSAPDKSGLPSDRFSAERTGGSVSTLTIQRTQQEDSAVYLCASRGLGVTDTQYFGPGTRLTVL.

The J gene is TRBJ2-5, the V gene TRBV7-9; 10 bases match TRBD2. This CDR3 region has 17 residues. The junction had 10 bases not matched to a gene; V was cut back by 1 base and J by 5 bases. Germline V gene lookup returns CDR1 SEHNR and CDR2 FQNEAQ (reference sequence). The CDR3 protein is CASSLVGASGSRETQYF. CDR3 DNA sequence: TGTGCCAGCAGCTTAGTTGGGGCTAGCGGGAGTCGGGAGACCCAGTACTTC. Looking up the rest from reference TRBV7-9 and TRBJ2-5 gives the full variable domain: DTGVSQNPRHKITKRGQNVTFRCDPISEHNRLYWYRQTLGQGPEFLTYFQNEAQLEKSRLLSDRFSAERPKGSFSTLEIQRTEQGDSAMYLCASSLVGASGSRETQYFGPGTRLLVL.

The CDR3, as DNA: TGTGCCAGCTCACCACCGAGTGCCAGGGGTTATGGCTACACCTTC. This gives the protein CASSPPSARGYGYTF. The chain combines TRBV18 with TRBJ1-2; D possibly corresponds to TRBD1 (6 bases). With 0 bases removed from V and 5 bases from J, the gap between germline ends came to 13 bases. Germline loops: CDR1 KGHSH, CDR2 LQKENI. This CDR3 has 15 amino acids.

This clone turned up a few times. The rearrangement uses TRBV5-5 and TRBJ2-1; TRBD2 matches at 8 bases. V lost 2 bases to trimming and J lost 4 bases; unmatched junction nucleotides: 5. Germline-derived CDR1 and CDR2 are SGHKS and YYEKEE (reference sequence). The length of the CDR3 is 15 residues. The CDR3 sequence is CASSFSGVVYNEQFF. CDR3 DNA sequence: TGTGCCAGCAGCTTTAGCGGGGTCGTGTACAATGAGCAGTTCTTC. Full variable domain (outside the CDR3, taken from reference TRBV5-5 and TRBJ2-1): DAGVTQSPTHLIKTRGQQVTLRCSPISGHKSVSWYQQVLGQGPQFIFQYYEKEERGRGNFPDRFSARQFPNYSSELNVNALLLGDSALYLCASSFSGVVYNEQFFGPGTRLTVL.

V usage is TRBV7-2 and J usage is TRBJ2-7; 12 positions agree with TRBD2. The CDR3 is 15 residues long. Germline lookup yields CDR1 SGHTA and CDR2 FQGNSA. Trimming at V came to 7 bases and at J to 0 bases, leaving 4 bases not matched to a gene. Here the CDR3 reads CASTTSGGPSYEQYF. In nucleotides, the CDR3 is TGTGCCAGCACCACTAGCGGGGGGCCCTCCTACGAGCAGTACTTC.

The genes are TRBV11-3 and TRBJ2-7; 8 positions agree with TRBD2. The V gene's germline CDR1 is SGHNT and CDR2 YENEEA. The junction had 2 bases not matched to a gene; V was cut back by 3 bases and J by 7 bases. There are 12 residues in the CDR3. CDR3 sequence: CASSLTSVEQYF. Written as DNA, the CDR3 is TGTGCCAGCAGCTTGACTAGCGTGGAGCAGTACTTC.